Each of the 13 T cell receptor beta chains below was sequenced from the same sample in a study of blood T cell repertoires in COVID-19. The data were produced by immunoSEQ multiplex PCR, yet TCRdb's version contains in-frame clones alone and is incomplete. The repertoire holds 25,000 to 30,000 clones, with 87% as singletons. The sequenced sample consisted of peripheral blood. These receptors were obtained from a human donor in a cohort sampled during active COVID-19.

The chain employs TRBV7-8 and TRBJ1-6; no reliable D call. V was cut by 5 bases and J by 0 bases, with 11 bases left in between. CDR3 length equals 16 residues. In germline, CDR1 is SGHVS, CDR2 FQNEAQ. The CDR3 sequence: CASSLQQSSYNSPLHF. CDR3 coding DNA: TGTGCCAGCAGCCTACAACAGAGCTCCTATAATTCACCCCTCCACTTT. The whole variable domain, remainder taken from reference TRBV7-8 and TRBJ1-6, is GAGVSQSPRYKVAKRGQDVALRCDPISGHVSLFWYQQALGQGPEFLTYFQNEAQLDKSGLPSDRFFAERPEGSVSTLKIQRTQQEDSAVYLCASSLQQSSYNSPLHFGNGTRLTVT.

This clone was seen once. Within the sample, other DNA sequences also encode this same CDR3. The chain uses TRBV6-5 and TRBJ2-5; TRBD2 might be the D (5 bases). The V gene's germline CDR1 is MNHEY and CDR2 SVGAGI. This CDR3 region has 11 residues. V lost 7 bases to trimming and J lost 8 bases, with 11 bases between them. The CDR3 DNA reads TGTGCCAGCACTCAGAGGGAAACCCAGTACTTC. It specifies CASTQRETQYF.

This chain connects TRBV9 to TRBJ2-2; perhaps TRBD2 as D (6 bases). CDR1 SGDLS and CDR2 YYNGEE come from the germline V gene. V dropped 4 bases and J dropped 0 bases, with 7 bases sitting between them. The length of the CDR3 is 14 residues. The DNA of the CDR3 is TGTGCCAGCAGCAGGACTACGAACACCGGGGAGCTGTTTTTT. It translates to CASSRTTNTGELFF. Complete variable domain (other parts from reference TRBV9 and TRBJ2-2): DSGVTQTPKHLITATGQRVTLRCSPRSGDLSVYWYQQSLDQGLQFLIQYYNGEERAKGNILERFSAQQFPDLHSELNLSSLELGDSALYFCASSRTTNTGELFFGEGSRLTVL.

The chain is built from TRBV5-6 and TRBJ2-5; 7 bases are a match to TRBD2. Trimming at V came to 4 bases and at J to 5 bases, leaving 8 bases not matched to a gene. Germline V gives CDR1 SGHDT, CDR2 YYEEEE. The CDR3 length is 14 residues. The CDR3 here is CASSEIGGGETQYF. For the CDR3, the DNA is TGTGCCAGCAGCGAGATCGGGGGAGGGGAGACCCAGTACTTC.

The chain recombines TRBV18 with TRBJ2-3; possibly TRBD1 for D (5 bases). Germline-derived CDR1 and CDR2 are KGHSH and LQKENI. The CDR3 is made up of 14 amino acids. The V gene lost 3 bases and the J gene lost 6 bases, with 13 bases spanning the gap. The CDR3 DNA sequence: TGTGCCAGCTCACCGGGGCCCCACTCGGATACGCAGTATTTT. Protein: CASSPGPHSDTQYF. Complete variable domain (other parts from reference TRBV18 and TRBJ2-3): NAGVMQNPRHLVRRRGQEARLRCSPMKGHSHVYWYRQLPEEGLKFMVYLQKENIIDESGMPKERFSAEFPKEGPSILRIQQVVRGDSAAYFCASSPGPHSDTQYFGPGTRLTVL.

J is TRBJ2-7 and V is TRBV3-1 (or the pseudogene TRBV3-2); 7 nucleotides match TRBD1. Germline V CDR1 and CDR2: LGHDT, YNNKEL (reference sequence). The V and J ends lost 4 bases and 3 bases, in that order; junction bases with no gene match: 6. This CDR3 is 14 amino acids long. CDR3 bases: TGTGCCAGCAGCCTCCCCGGGACAGACTACGAGCAGTACTTC. It yields the protein CASSLPGTDYEQYF.

J is TRBJ1-5 and V is TRBV5-1, with D perhaps matching TRBD1 (5 bases). This CDR3 region has 15 residues. The ends were cut back, 0 bases at V and 5 bases at J, with 12 bases in the middle. Germline V gene lookup returns CDR1 SGHRS and CDR2 YFSETQ. Written as DNA, the CDR3 is TGCGCCAGCAGCTTGGTTGGGGCGCAGGATCAGCCCCAGCATTTT. This encodes CASSLVGAQDQPQHF.

The gene calls are TRBV2 and TRBJ1-6; no clear D. Germline CDR1 is SNHLY and CDR2 is FYNNEI. The CDR3 is 14 amino acids. The V and J ends lost 4 bases and 8 bases respectively, with 12 bases between them. The CDR3 sequence: CASSVRRIDSPLHF. Written as DNA, the CDR3 is TGTGCCAGCAGTGTTCGGCGGATAGATTCACCCCTCCACTTT.

V gene TRBV29-1 combines with J gene TRBJ2-7, with D perhaps TRBD2 (6 bases). The CDR3 has 14 residues. Per the germline V gene, CDR1 is SQVTM and CDR2 is ANQGSEA. V dropped 2 bases and J dropped 0 bases, with 11 bases sitting between them. The CDR3 here is CSVELGGPSYEQYF. DNA for the CDR3: TGCAGCGTTGAACTCGGGGGTCCCTCCTACGAGCAGTACTTC.

The rearrangement links TRBV4-1 to TRBJ2-3; a possible D gene is TRBD2 (5 bases). The germline V gene has CDR1 MGHRA and CDR2 YSYEKL. The CDR3 runs to 16 residues. V lost 1 base and J 1 base, leaving 12 bases between the germline ends. This chain's CDR3 is CASSQGRAAGTDTQYF. DNA for the CDR3: TGCGCCAGCAGCCAAGGGAGAGCGGCCGGCACAGATACGCAGTATTTT.

V and J are TRBV7-2 and TRBJ1-5; D not resolved. This CDR3 has 13 amino acids. Germline CDR1 and CDR2: SGHTA and FQGNSA. V lost 3 bases and J lost 3, with 6 bases in between. The CDR3 here is CASSFQINQPQHF. CDR3 sequence (DNA): TGTGCCAGCAGCTTTCAGATCAATCAGCCCCAGCATTTT.

The J gene is TRBJ2-2, the V gene TRBV7-3; 8 bases fit TRBD1. V shed 5 bases, J shed 0 bases, and the junction held 5 bases outside the gene matches. The CDR3 sequence is 16 residues long. Germline V gene lookup returns CDR1 SGHTA and CDR2 FQGTGA. CDR3 in DNA: TGTGCCAGCAGCCCCACGGGACAGGCGAACACCGGGGAGCTGTTTTTT. Amino acid sequence: CASSPTGQANTGELFF.

The chain uses TRBV3-1 (or the pseudogene TRBV3-2) and TRBJ2-1; D is uncertain. The CDR3 runs to 15 residues. Between the trimmed V and J ends, which lost 1 base and 5 bases, there was a span of 12 bases. Germline assignment: CDR1 LGHDT and CDR2 YNNKEL (reference sequence). The CDR3 sequence is CASSQGAQWNNEQFF. DNA of the CDR3: TGTGCCAGCAGCCAAGGGGCCCAATGGAACAATGAGCAGTTCTTC.